The source of this T cell receptor beta chain is a study of CD8 T cells in ankylosing spondylitis. Worth noting for this clonotype: Its antigen is still unknown.

This CDR3 is built from 16 residues. Unmatched junction bases numbered 11, after V lost 5 bases and J lost 2 bases. In germline, CDR1 is DFQATT, CDR2 SNEGSKA (reference sequence). General study points: A TCR beta motif of under 10 highly homologous variants appeared characteristic of ankylosing spondylitis blood. Within peripheral blood, clones linked to disease were CD8+ and relatively rare. As reported, disease-linked clones showed significant enrichment in matched ankylosing spondylitis synovial fluid.

Quantitative 5'-RACE was performed with molecular barcodes, and it yielded the TCR beta libraries. TCRdb re-derived calls from the 5' RACE reads in MiXCR, one entry per CDR3 protein. The sample records roughly 130,000 distinct CDR3 sequences, roughly 8% being singletons. The chain has TRBV20-1 and TRBJ2-1, with 8 bases fitting TRBD2. This TCR was sampled from a male donor with ankylosing spondylitis. What was sequenced was synovial fluid, either unsorted or a sorted T cell fraction (not recorded which). CDR3 nucleotides: TGCAGTGCTGAAACATTACTAGCGGATCCCTACAATGAGCAGTTCTTC. Encoded protein: CSAETLLADPYNEQFF.